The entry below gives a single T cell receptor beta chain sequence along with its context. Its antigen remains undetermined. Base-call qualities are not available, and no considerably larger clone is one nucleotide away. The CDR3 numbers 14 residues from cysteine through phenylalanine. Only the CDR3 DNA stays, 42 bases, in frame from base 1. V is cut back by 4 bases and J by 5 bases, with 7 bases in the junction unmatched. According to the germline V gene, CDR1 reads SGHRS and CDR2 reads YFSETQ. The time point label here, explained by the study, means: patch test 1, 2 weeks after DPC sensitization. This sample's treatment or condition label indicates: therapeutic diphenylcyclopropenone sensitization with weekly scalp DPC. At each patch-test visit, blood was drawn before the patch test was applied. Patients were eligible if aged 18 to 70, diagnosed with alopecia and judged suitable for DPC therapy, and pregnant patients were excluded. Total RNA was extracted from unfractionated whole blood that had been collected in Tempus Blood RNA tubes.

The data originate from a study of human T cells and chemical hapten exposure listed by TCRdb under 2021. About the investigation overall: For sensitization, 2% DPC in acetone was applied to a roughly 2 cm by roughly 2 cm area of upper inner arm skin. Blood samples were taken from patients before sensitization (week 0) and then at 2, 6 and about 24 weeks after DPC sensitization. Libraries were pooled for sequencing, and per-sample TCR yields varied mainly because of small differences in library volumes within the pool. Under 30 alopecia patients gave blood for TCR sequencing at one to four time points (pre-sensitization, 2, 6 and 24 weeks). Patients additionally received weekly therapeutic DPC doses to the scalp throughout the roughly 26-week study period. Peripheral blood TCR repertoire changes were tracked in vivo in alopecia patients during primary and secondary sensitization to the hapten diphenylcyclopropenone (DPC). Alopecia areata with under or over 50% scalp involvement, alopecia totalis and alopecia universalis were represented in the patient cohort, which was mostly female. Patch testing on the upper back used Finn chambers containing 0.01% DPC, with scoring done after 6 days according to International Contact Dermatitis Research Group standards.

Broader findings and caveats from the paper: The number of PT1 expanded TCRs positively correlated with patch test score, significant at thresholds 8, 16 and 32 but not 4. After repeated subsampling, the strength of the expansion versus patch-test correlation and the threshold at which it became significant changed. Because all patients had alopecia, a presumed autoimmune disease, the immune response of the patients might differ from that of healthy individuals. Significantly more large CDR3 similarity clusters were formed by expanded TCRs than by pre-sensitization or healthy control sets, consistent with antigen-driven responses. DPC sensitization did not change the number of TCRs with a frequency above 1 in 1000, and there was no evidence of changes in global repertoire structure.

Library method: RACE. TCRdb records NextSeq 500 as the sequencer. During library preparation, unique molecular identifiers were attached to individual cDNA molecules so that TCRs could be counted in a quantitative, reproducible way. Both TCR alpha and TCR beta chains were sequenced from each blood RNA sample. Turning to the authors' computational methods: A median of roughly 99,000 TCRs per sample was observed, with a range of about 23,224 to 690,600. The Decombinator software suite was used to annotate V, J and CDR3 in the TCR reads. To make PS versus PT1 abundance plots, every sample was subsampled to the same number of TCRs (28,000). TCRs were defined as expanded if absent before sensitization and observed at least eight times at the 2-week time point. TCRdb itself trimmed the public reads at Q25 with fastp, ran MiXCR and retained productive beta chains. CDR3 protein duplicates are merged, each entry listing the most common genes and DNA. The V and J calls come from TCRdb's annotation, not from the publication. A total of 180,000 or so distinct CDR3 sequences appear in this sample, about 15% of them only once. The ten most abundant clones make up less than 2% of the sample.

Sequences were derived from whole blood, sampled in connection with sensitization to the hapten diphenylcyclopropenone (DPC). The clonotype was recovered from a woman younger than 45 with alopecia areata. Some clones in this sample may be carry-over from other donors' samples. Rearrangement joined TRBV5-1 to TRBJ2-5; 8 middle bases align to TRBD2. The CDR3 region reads CASSPGLGLETQYF. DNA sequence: TGCGCCAGCAGCCCGGGACTAGGATTGGAGACCCAGTACTTC.